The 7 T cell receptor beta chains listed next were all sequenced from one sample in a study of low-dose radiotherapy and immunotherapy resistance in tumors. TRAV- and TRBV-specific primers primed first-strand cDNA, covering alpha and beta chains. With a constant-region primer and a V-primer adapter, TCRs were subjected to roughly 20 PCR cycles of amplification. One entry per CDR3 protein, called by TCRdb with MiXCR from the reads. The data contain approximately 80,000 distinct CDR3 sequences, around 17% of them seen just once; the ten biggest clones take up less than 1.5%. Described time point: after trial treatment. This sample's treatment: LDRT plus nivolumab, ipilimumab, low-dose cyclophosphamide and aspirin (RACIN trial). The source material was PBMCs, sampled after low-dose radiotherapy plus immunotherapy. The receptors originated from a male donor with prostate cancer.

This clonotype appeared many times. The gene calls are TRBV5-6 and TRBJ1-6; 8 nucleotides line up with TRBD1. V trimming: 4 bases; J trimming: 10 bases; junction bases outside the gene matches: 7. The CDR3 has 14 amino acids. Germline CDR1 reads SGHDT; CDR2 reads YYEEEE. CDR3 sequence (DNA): TGTGCCAGCAGCCTCGGACAGGGTACGTCACCCCTCCACTTT. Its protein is CASSLGQGTSPLHF. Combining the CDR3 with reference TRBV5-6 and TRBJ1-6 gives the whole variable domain DAGVTQSPTHLIKTRGQQVTLRCSPKSGHDTVSWYQQALGQGPQFIFQYYEEEERQRGNFPDRFSGHQFPNYSSELNVNALLLGDSALYLCASSLGQGTSPLHFGNGTRLTVT.

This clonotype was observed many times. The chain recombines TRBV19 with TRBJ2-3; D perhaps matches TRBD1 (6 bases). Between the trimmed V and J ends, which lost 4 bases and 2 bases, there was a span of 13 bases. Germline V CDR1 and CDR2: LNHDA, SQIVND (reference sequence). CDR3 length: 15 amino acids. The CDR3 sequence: CASSTRQASTDTQYF. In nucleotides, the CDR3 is TGTGCCAGTAGTACCCGACAGGCCTCCACAGATACGCAGTATTTT. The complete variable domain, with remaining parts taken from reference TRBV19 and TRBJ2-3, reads DGGITQSPKYLFRKEGQNVTLSCEQNLNHDAMYWYRQDPGQGLRLIYYSQIVNDFQKGDIAEGYSVSREKKESFPLTVTSAQKNPTAFYLCASSTRQASTDTQYFGPGTRLTVL.

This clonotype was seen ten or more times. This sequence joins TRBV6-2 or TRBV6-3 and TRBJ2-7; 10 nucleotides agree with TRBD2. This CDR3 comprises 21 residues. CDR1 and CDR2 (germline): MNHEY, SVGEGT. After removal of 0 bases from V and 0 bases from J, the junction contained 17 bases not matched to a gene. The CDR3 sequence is CASSYSSNDRTSGPGSYEQYF. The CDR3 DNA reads TGTGCCAGCAGTTACTCGAGTAATGATCGGACTAGCGGCCCTGGCTCCTACGAGCAGTACTTC.

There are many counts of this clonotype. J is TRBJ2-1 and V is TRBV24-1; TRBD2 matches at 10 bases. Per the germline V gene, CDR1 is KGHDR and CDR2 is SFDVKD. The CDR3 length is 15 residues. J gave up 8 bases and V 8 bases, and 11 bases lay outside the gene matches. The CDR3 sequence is CATKIASGRRHEQFF. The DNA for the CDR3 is TGTGCCACCAAGATAGCTAGCGGGAGACGGCATGAGCAGTTCTTC.

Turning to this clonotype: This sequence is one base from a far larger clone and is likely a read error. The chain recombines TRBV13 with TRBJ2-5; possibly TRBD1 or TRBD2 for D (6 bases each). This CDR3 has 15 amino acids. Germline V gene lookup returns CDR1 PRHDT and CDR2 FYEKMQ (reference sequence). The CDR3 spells CASSYGGTPQEIQYF. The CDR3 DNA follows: TGTGCCAGCAGTTACGGCGGGACACCCCAAGAGATCCAGTACTTC.

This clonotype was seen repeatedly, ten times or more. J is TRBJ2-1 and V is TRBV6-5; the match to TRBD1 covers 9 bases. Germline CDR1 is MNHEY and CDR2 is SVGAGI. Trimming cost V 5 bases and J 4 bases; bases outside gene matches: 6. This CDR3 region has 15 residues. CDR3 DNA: TGTGCCAGCAGTCCGGGGACAGGGTCGTACAATGAGCAGTTCTTC. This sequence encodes CASSPGTGSYNEQFF.

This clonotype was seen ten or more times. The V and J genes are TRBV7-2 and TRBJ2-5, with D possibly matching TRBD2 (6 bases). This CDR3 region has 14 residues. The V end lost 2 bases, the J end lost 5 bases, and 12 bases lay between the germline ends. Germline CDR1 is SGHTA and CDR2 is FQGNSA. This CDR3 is CASSLLARGETQYF. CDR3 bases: TGTGCCAGCAGCTTACTAGCGAGAGGGGAGACCCAGTACTTC.